The subject of this entry is one T cell receptor (beta chain). No antigen is known for it. Germline loops: CDR1 SGHRS, CDR2 YFSETQ. The V segment lost 4 bases and the J segment 1 base; nucleotides outside the gene matches: 6. The CDR3 runs to 15 residues. Prepared TCR beta cDNA libraries contained unique molecular identifiers. Yield was approximately 500,000 cDNA molecules from around 1 to 10 million T cells. MiXCR, run by TCRdb on the PCR reads, gives a single entry per CDR3 protein. The sample has hundreds of thousands of distinct CDR3 sequences, about 53% seen once. This sample was taken from a study of post-analysis software for immune sequencing data. Study-wide findings and caveats: When patients were compared with controls, 4 or 5 TRBV segments were more frequent, TRBV5-6, TRBV5-1 and TRBV20-1 among them.

The receptor was isolated from a girl under 18 with multiple sclerosis. Sequenced sample: blood. This chain connects TRBV5-1 to TRBJ1-1; 8 bases are a match to TRBD1. CDR3 in amino acids: CASSPPGQGNTEAFF. The CDR3 region has the DNA TGCGCCAGCAGCCCTCCCGGACAGGGGAACACTGAAGCTTTCTTT.